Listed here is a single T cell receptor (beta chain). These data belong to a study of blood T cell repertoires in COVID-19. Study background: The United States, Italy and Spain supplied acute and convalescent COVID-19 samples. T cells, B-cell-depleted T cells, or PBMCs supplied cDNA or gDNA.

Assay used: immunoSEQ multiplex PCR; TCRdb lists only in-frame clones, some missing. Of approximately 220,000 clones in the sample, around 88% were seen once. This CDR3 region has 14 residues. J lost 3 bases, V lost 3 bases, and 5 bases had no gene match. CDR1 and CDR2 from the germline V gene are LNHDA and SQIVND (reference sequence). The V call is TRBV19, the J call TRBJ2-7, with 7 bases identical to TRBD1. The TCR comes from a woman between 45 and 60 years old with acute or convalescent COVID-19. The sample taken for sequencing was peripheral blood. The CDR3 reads CASSIPGQNYEQYF. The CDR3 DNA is TGTGCCAGTAGTATCCCGGGACAGAACTACGAGCAGTACTTC.